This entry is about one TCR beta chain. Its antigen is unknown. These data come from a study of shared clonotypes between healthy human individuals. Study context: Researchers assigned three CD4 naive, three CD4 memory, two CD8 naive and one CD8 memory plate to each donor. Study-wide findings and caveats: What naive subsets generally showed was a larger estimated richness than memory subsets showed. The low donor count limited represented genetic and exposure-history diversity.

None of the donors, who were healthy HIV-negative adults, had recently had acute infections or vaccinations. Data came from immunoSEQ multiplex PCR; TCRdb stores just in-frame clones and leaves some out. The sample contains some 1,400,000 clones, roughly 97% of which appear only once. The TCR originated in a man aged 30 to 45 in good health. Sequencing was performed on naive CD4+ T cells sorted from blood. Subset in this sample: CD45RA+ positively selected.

For the CDR3, the DNA is TGTGCCAGCGGGGACAGCACCCCTAGGGCCAACGTCCTGACTTTC. Translation gives CASGDSTPRANVLTF. The V and J genes are TRBV7-9 and TRBJ2-6; 7 bases are a match to TRBD1. Losses at the gene ends were 8 bases for V and 5 bases for J; bases not matched to a gene: 9. The germline V gene encodes CDR1 SEHNR and CDR2 FQNEAQ (reference sequence). This CDR3 spans 15 amino acids.